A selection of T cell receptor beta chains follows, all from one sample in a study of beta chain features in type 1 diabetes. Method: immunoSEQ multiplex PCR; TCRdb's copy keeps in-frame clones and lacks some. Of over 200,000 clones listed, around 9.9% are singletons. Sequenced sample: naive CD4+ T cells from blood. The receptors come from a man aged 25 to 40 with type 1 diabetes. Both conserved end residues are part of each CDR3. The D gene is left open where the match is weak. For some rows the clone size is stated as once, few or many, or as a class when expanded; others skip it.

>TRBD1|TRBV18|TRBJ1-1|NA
TGTGCCAGCTCACCAGTGACAGGGGCCCCCTTGAACACTGAAGCTTTCTTT
CASSPVTGAPLNTEAFF
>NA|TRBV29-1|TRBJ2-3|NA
TGCAGCGTTGGGGCTAGCCTCACAGATACGCAGTATTTT
CSVGASLTDTQYF
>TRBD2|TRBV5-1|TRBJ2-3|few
TGCGCCAGCAGCTTGGCTGCGGGGGGTGTAGATACGCAGTATTTT
CASSLAAGGVDTQYF
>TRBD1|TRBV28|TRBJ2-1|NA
TGTGCCAGCAGTCCCCAGACAGGGAATGAGCAGTTCTTC
CASSPQTGNEQFF
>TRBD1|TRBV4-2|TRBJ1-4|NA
TGTGCCAGCAGCCAAGATCGGACAGGAACTAATGAAAAACTGTTTTTT
CASSQDRTGTNEKLFF
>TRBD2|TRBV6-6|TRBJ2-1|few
TGTGCCGCGGGGGAAGCGAGCTCCTACAATGAGCAGTTCTTC
CAAGEASSYNEQFF
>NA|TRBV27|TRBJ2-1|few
TGTGCCAGCACCCAAAGAGCGCCCGGCTCCTACAATGAGCAGTTCTTC
CASTQRAPGSYNEQFF
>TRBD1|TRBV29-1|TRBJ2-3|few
TGCAGCGTTCGGGACAGGGGGGATACGCAGTATTTT
CSVRDRGDTQYF
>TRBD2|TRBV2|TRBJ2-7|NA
TGTGCCAGCAGTGGGGGGACTAGCGGCTCCTACGAGCAGTACTTC
CASSGGTSGSYEQYF
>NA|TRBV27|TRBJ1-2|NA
TGTGCCAGCAGTTGGCGGGGAAATGGCTACACCTTC
CASSWRGNGYTF
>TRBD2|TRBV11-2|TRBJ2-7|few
TGTGCCAGCAGCCCGATTATTAGCGGGAGTGGGCAGTACTTC
CASSPIISGSGQYF
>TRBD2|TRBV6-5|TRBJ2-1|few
TGTGCCAGCAGTCAAACTGGCGGGGGGCAGTTCTTC
CASSQTGGGQFF
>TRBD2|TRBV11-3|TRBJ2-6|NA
TGTGCCAGCAGCTTAGCCACCCAGAGGCGGGGGGAGGTTGGGGCCAACGTCCTGACTTTC
CASSLATQRRGEVGANVLTF
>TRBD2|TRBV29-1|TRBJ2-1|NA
TGCAGCGTGGCCGGGACTAGCTCCTACAATGAGCAGTTCTTC
CSVAGTSSYNEQFF
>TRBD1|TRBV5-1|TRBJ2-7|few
TGCGCCAGCAGCACCAGGGGGCCGGGGTCCTACGAGCAGTACTTC
CASSTRGPGSYEQYF
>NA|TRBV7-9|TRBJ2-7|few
TGTGCCAGCAGCACCCCGCAGGGGGAGCAGTACTTC
CASSTPQGEQYF
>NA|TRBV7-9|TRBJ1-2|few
TGTGCCAGCAGCCTCTATGGCTACACCTTC
CASSLYGYTF
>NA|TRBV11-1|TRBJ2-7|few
TGTGCCAGCAGCTTAGCGGCTGAATACGAGCAGTACTTC
CASSLAAEYEQYF
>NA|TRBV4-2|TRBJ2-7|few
TGTGCCAGCAGCCCCTTCGGGATTTCCAACGAGCAGTACTTC
CASSPFGISNEQYF
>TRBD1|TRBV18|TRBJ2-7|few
TGTGCCAGCTCACCAAGGCAGGGGGTGTACGAGCAGTACTTC
CASSPRQGVYEQYF
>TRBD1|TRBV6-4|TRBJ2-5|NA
TGTGCCAGCAGTCCGGGACAGGGTTCTGAGGAGACCCAGTACTTC
CASSPGQGSEETQYF
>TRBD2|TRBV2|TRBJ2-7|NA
TGTGCCAGCAGCGCCTCGGGGGGAGAGCAGTACTTC
CASSASGGEQYF
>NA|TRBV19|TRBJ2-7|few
TGTGCCAGTAGTACCGGGAATGTCTACGAGCAGTACTTC
CASSTGNVYEQYF
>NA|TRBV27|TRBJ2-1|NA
TGTGCCAGCAGTTTAGAGGGGGATGACTACAATGAGCAGTTCTTC
CASSLEGDDYNEQFF
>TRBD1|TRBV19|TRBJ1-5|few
TGTGCCAGTGGCGGGACAGGCAATCAGCCCCAGCATTTT
CASGGTGNQPQHF
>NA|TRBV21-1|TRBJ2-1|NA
TGTGCCAGCAGCAAGGGACAGGGAGGGTACAATGAGCAGTTCTTC
CASSKGQGGYNEQFF
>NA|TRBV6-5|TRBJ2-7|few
TGTGCCAGCAGTTACTCGGGGGCGTGGGAGCAGTACTTC
CASSYSGAWEQYF
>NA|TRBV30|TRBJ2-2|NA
TGTGCCTGGAGTGTACGAGGACGGGGCACCGGGGAGCTGTTTTTT
CAWSVRGRGTGELFF
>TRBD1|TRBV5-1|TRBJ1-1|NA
TGCGCCAGCAGCTGGGGACCGGGACAGGGGAACACTGAAGCTTTCTTT
CASSWGPGQGNTEAFF
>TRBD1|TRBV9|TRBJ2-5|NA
TGTGCCAGCAGCCCCCAAATCACAGGGGTTGGAGAGACCCAGTACTTC
CASSPQITGVGETQYF
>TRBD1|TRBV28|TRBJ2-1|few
TGTGCCAGCAGCTCTCCGGGACAGGGGGCGCCTAATGAGCAGTTCTTC
CASSSPGQGAPNEQFF
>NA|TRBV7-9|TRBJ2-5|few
TGTGCCAGCAGCTTCCAGGGGGGCGAGACCCAGTACTTC
CASSFQGGETQYF
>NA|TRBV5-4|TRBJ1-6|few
TGTGCCAGTTCGGGTCAATCGGGTTCACCCCTCCACTTT
CASSGQSGSPLHF
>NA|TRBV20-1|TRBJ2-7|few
TGCAGTGGAGGGCGGGGCTACGAGCAGTACTTC
CSGGRGYEQYF
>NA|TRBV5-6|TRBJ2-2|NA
TGTGCCAGCAGCTTGCGGGGGGCGCTCACCGGGGAGCTGTTTTTT
CASSLRGALTGELFF
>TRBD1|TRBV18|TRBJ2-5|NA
TGTGCCAGCTCTTCCGGGACCCTCAGGGGGAAGGCCCAGTACTTC
CASSSGTLRGKAQYF
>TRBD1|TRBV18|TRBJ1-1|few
TGTGCCAGCTCACCGCGGCGACAGGGGATGAACACTGAAGCTTTCTTT
CASSPRRQGMNTEAFF
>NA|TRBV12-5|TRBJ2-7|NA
TGTGCTAGTGGTCGGACGGGAGTCTACGAGCAGTACTTC
CASGRTGVYEQYF
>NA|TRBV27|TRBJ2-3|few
TGTGCCAGCAGTTCACCAGGGGAGACAACAGATACGCAGTATTTT
CASSSPGETTDTQYF
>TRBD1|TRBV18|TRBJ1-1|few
TGTGCCAGCTCACCTGGGACAGTCATGAACACTGAAGCTTTCTTT
CASSPGTVMNTEAFF
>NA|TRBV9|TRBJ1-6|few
TGTGCCAGCAGCGTGGGCAGCCTAAATTCACCCCTCCACTTT
CASSVGSLNSPLHF
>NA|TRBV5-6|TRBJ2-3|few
TGTGCCAGCAGCCTTAGCGCAAATACGCAGTATTTT
CASSLSANTQYF
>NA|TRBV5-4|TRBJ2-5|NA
TGTGCCAGCAGTCCCCAGCGTGGGGGGGAGACCCAGTACTTC
CASSPQRGGETQYF
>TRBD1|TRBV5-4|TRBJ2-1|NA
TGTGCCAGCAGCTTTGCCGGGACAGGGTATAGTGAGCAGTTCTTC
CASSFAGTGYSEQFF
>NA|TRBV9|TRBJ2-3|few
TGTGCCAGCAGCGCAGATGCAGGGGCCTCTAGCACAGATACGCAGTATTTT
CASSADAGASSTDTQYF
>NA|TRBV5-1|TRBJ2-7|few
TGCGCCAGCAGCTTGGCTGGGGGGGCGGGCTACGAGCAGTACTTC
CASSLAGGAGYEQYF
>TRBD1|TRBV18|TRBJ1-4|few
TGTGCCAGCTCACCGAACCCAGGGGGCGGCGAAAAACTGTTTTTT
CASSPNPGGGEKLFF
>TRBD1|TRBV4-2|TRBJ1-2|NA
TGTGCCAGCAACCCATCAAGGACAGGCCCTACTAACTATGGCTACACCTTC
CASNPSRTGPTNYGYTF
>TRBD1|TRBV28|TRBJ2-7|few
TGTGCCAGCAGTTTAAAGGGACAGGGGTTATTGGCCGAGCAGTACTTC
CASSLKGQGLLAEQYF
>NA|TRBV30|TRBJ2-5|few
TGTGCCTGGGGCGGGGTCGGGACCCAGTACTTC
CAWGGVGTQYF